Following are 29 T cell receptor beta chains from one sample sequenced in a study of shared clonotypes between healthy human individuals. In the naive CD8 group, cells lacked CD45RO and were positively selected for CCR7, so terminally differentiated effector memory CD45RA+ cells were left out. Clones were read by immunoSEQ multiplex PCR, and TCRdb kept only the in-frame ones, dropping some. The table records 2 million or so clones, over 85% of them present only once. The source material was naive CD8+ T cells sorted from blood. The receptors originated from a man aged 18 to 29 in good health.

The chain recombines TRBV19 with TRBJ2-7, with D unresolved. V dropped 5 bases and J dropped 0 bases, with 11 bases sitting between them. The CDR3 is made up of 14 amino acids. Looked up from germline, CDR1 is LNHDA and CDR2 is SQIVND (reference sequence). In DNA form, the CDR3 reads TGTGCCAGTAGTCCTATGGGTAGCTCCTACGAGCAGTACTTC. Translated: CASSPMGSSYEQYF.

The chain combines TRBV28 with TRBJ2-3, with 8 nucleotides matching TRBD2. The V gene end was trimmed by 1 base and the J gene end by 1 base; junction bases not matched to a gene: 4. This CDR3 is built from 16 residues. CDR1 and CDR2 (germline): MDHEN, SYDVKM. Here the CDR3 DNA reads TGTGCCAGCAGTTTATCGGGGGGGCCTGGCACAGATACGCAGTATTTT. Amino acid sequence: CASSLSGGPGTDTQYF.

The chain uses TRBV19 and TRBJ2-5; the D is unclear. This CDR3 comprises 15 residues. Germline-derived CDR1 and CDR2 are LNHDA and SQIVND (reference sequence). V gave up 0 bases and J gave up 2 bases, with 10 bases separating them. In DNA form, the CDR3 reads TGTGCCAGTAGTATAGATACGGAATCGCAAGAGACCCAGTACTTC. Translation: CASSIDTESQETQYF.

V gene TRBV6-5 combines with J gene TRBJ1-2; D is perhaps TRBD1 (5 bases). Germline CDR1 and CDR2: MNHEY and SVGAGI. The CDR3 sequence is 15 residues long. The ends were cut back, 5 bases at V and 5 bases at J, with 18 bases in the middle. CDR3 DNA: TGTGCCAGCAGTCGGCGGGACCAGCTCGGGTATGGCTACACCTTC. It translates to CASSRRDQLGYGYTF.

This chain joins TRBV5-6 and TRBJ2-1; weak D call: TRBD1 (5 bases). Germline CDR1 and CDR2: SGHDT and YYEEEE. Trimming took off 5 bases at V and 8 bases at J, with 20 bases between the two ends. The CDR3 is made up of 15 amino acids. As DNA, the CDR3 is TGTGCCAGCAGGTTAAACCAGGGAAAGGTTGATGAGCAGTTCTTC. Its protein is CASRLNQGKVDEQFF.

The CDR3 reads CATEDRDDEQYF. In DNA form, the CDR3 reads TGTGCCACCGAAGACAGGGACGACGAGCAGTACTTC. The V and J genes are TRBV10-3 and TRBJ2-7, with 7 bases matching TRBD1. The CDR3 consists of 12 residues. Germline V lookup: CDR1 ENHRY, CDR2 SYGVKD. Trimming took 10 bases from V and 5 from J; bases not matched to a gene: 8.

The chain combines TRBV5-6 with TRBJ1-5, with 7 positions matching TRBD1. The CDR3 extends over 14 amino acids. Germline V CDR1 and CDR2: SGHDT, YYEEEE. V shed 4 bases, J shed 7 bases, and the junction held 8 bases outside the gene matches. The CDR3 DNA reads TGTGCCAGCAGCCAGGGACAGTTGGAGCAGCCCCAGCATTTT. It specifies CASSQGQLEQPQHF.

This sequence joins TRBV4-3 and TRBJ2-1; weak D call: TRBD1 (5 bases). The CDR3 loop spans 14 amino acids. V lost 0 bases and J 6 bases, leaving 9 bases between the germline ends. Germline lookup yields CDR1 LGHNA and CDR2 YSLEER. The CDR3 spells CASSQDATVNEQFF. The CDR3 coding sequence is TGCGCCAGCAGCCAAGACGCGACAGTCAATGAGCAGTTCTTC.

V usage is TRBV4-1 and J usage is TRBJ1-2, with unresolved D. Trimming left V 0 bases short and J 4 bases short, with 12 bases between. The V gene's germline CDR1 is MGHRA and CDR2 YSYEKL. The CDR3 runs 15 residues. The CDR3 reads CASSQDYQVSYGYTF. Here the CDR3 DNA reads TGCGCCAGCAGCCAAGATTATCAGGTGTCCTATGGCTACACCTTC.

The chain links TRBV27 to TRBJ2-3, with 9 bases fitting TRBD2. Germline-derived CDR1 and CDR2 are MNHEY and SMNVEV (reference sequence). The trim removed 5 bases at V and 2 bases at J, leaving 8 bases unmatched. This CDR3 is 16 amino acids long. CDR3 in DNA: TGTGCCAGCAGTCCCCTGGCGGGGGGGTACACAGATACGCAGTATTTT. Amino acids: CASSPLAGGYTDTQYF.

CDR3 sequence (DNA): TGTGCCAGCAGGGGACGGGGCGAGGAGACCCAGTACTTC. It translates to CASRGRGEETQYF. J is TRBJ2-5 and V is TRBV2; D possibly uses TRBD1 or TRBD2 (5 bases each). The CDR3 loop spans 13 amino acids. Trimming pared 6 bases from V and 5 bases from J, leaving 13 bases between. Germline V gives CDR1 SNHLY, CDR2 FYNNEI.

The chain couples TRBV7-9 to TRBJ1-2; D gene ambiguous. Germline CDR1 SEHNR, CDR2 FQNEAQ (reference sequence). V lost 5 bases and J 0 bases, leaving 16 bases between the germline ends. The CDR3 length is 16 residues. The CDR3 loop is CASSPSTGDANYGYTF. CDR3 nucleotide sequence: TGTGCCAGCAGCCCCTCGACGGGAGACGCTAACTATGGCTACACCTTC. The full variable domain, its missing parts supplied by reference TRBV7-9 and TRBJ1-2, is DTGVSQNPRHKITKRGQNVTFRCDPISEHNRLYWYRQTLGQGPEFLTYFQNEAQLEKSRLLSDRFSAERPKGSFSTLEIQRTEQGDSAMYLCASSPSTGDANYGYTFGSGTRLTVV.

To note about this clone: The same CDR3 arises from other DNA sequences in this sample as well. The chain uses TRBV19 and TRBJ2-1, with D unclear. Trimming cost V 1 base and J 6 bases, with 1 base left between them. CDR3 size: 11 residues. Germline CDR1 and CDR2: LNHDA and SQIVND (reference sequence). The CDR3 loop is CASSIVNEQFF. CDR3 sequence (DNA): TGTGCCAGTAGTATAGTCAATGAGCAGTTCTTC.

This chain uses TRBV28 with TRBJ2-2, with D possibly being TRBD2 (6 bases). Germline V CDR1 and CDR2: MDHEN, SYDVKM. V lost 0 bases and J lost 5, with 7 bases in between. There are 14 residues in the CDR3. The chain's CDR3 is CASSLWEGTGELFF. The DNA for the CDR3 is TGTGCCAGCAGTTTATGGGAGGGAACCGGGGAGCTGTTTTTT.

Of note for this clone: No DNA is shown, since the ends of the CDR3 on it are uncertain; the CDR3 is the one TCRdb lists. CDR3 amino acids: CASSTSGQGMYGYTF. The chain is built from TRBV7-9 and TRBJ1-2; the table calls TRBD1, which could not be checked here. The CDR3 spans 15 residues, counting both ends. From germline, CDR1 is SEHNR and CDR2 FQNEAQ (reference sequence).

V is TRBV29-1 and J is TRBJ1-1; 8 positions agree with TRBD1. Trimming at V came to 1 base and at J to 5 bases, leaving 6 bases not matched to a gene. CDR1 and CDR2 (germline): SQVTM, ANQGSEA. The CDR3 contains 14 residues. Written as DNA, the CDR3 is TGCAGCGTTGAAGGGGGACAGGTTGAAACTGAAGCTTTCTTT. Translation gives CSVEGGQVETEAFF.

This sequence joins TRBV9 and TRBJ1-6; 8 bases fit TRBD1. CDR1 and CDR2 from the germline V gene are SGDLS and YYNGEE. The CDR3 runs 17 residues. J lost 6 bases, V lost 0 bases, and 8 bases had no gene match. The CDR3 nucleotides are TGTGCCAGCAGCGTAGGACGCGCAGGGGGCCCTAATTCACCCCTCCACTTT. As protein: CASSVGRAGGPNSPLHF. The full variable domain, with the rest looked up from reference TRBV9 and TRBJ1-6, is DSGVTQTPKHLITATGQRVTLRCSPRSGDLSVYWYQQSLDQGLQFLIQYYNGEERAKGNILERFSAQQFPDLHSELNLSSLELGDSALYFCASSVGRAGGPNSPLHFGNGTRLTVT.

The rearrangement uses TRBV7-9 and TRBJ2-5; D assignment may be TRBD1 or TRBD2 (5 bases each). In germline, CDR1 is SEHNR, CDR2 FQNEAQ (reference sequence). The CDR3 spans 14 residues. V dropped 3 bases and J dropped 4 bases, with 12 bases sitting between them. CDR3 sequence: CASSFRESPETQYF. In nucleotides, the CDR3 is TGTGCCAGCAGCTTCAGGGAGAGTCCAGAGACCCAGTACTTC.

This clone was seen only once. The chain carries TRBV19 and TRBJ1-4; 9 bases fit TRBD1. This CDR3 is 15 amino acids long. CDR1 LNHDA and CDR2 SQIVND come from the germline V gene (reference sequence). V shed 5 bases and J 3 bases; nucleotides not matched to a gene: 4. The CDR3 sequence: CASSVGTGPNEKLFF. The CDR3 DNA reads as TGTGCCAGTAGTGTCGGGACAGGGCCTAATGAAAAACTGTTTTTT.

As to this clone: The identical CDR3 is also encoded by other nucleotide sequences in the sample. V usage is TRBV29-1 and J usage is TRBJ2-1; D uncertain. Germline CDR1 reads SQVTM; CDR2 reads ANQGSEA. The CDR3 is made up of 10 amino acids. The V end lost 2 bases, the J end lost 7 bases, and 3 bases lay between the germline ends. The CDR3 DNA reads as TGCAGCGTTGAAAGTAATGAGCAGTTCTTC. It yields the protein CSVESNEQFF.

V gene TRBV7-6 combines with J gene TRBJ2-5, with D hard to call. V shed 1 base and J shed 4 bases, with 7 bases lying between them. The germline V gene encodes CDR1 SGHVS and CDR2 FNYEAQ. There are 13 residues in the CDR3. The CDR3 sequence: CASSLDGVETQYF. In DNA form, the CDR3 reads TGTGCCAGCAGCTTAGATGGAGTAGAGACCCAGTACTTC.

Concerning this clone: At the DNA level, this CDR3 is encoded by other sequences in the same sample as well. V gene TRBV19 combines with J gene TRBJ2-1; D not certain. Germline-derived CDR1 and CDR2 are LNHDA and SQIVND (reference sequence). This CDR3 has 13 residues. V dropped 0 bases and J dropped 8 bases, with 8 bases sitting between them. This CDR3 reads CASSIDGEDEQFF. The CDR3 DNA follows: TGTGCCAGTAGTATAGACGGAGAAGATGAGCAGTTCTTC.

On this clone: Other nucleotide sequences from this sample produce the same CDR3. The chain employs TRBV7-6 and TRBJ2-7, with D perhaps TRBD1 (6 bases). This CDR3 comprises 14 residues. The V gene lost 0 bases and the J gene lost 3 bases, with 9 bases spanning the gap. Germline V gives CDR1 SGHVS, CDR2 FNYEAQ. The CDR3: CASSLAGAGYEQYF. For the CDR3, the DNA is TGTGCCAGCAGCTTAGCGGGGGCAGGCTACGAGCAGTACTTC.

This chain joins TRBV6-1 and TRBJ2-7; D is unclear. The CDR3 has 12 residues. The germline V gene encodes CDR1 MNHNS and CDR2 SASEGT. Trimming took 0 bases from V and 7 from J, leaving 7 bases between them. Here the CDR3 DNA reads TGTGCCAGCAGTGAAGCCTACGGGGAGCAGTACTTC. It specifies CASSEAYGEQYF.

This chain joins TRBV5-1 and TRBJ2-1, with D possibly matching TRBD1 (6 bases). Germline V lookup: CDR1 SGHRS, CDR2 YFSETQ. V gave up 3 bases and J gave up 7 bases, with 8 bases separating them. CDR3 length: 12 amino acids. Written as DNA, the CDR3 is TGCGCCAGCAGCTGGCAGGGGAATGAGCAGTTCTTC. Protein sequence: CASSWQGNEQFF.

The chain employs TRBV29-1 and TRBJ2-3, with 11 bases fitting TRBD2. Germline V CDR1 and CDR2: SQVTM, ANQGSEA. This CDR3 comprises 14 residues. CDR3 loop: CSVVSGREGDTQYF. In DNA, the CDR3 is TGCAGTGTGGTTAGCGGGAGGGAGGGAGATACGCAGTATTTT.

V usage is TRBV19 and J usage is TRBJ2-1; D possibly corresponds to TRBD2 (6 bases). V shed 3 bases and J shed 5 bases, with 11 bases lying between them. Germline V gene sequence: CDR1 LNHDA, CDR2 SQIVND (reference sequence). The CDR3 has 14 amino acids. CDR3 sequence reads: CASSISAGNNEQFF. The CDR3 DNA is TGTGCCAGTAGTATTTCCGCGGGGAACAATGAGCAGTTCTTC.

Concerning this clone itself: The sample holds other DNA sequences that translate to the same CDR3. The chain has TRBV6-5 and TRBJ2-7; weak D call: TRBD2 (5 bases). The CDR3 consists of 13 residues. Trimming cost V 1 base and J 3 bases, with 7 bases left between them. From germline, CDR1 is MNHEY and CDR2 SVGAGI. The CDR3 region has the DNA TGTGCCAGCAGTTACTTAGAGGGCTACGAGCAGTACTTC. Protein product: CASSYLEGYEQYF.

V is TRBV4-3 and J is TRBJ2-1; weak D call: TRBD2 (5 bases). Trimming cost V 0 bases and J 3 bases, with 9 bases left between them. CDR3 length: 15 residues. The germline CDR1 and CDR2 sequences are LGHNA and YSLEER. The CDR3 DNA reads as TGCGCCAGCAGCCAAGAAAGCGGAGGCTACAATGAGCAGTTCTTC. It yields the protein CASSQESGGYNEQFF.